These 18 T cell receptor beta chains originate from one sample sequenced in a study of T cell repertoires in cytomegalovirus infection. TCRdb reanalysed the reads using MiXCR and keeps one entry per CDR3 protein. The table has 200,000 to 300,000 distinct CDR3 sequences, 8% to 9.5% seen once. Sequencing was performed on PBMCs. These TCRs come from a human donor in good health (CMV status not recorded). Some clones in this sample may be carry-over from other donors' samples.

The table lists this clonotype with many counts. V is TRBV7-2 and J is TRBJ1-2; 7 nucleotides align to TRBD1. V lost 3 bases to trimming and J lost 2 bases; unmatched junction nucleotides: 3. CDR1 and CDR2 from the germline V gene are SGHTA and FQGNSA. This CDR3 region has 14 residues. CDR3 nucleotides: TGTGCCAGCAGCTTGGACAGGTCGAACTATGGCTACACCTTC. This codes for CASSLDRSNYGYTF. Variable domain in full (rest from reference TRBV7-2 and TRBJ1-2): GAGVSQSPSNKVTEKGKDVELRCDPISGHTALYWYRQSLGQGLEFLIYFQGNSAPDKSGLPSDRFSAERTGGSVSTLTIQRTQQEDSAVYLCASSLDRSNYGYTFGSGTRLTVV.

This clonotype has at least ten counts. The rearrangement uses TRBV19 and TRBJ1-5; D is unclear. There are 15 residues in the CDR3. The germline V gene encodes CDR1 LNHDA and CDR2 SQIVND (reference sequence). V lost 0 bases and J 5 bases, leaving 11 bases between the germline ends. The CDR3 DNA follows: TGTGCCAGTAGTATAGATGGCGTGCTATATCAGCCCCAGCATTTT. Translation gives CASSIDGVLYQPQHF.

In its sample, this clonotype was seen many times. J is TRBJ2-1 and V is TRBV7-8; 9 positions match TRBD1. This CDR3 is built from 18 residues. J was trimmed by 7 bases and V by 1 base; bases with no gene match: 14. Germline CDR1 SGHVS, CDR2 FQNEAQ. The CDR3 DNA sequence: TGTGCCAGCAGCTTAGTGGCGACACAGGGGGCATTTTGGAATGAGCAGTTCTTC. This sequence encodes CASSLVATQGAFWNEQFF.

This clonotype was seen ten or more times. The J gene is TRBJ2-5, the V gene TRBV12-3 or TRBV12-4, with D perhaps matching TRBD1 (6 bases). V was cut by 6 bases and J by 7 bases, with 18 bases left in between. The CDR3 is 14 residues long. The DNA of the CDR3 is TGTGCCAGCAGCCGAATGCCGGGACAACGGACCCAGTACTTC. It encodes CASSRMPGQRTQYF.

The CDR3 loop is CASSLRGPWGNEQFF. The CDR3 DNA reads TGCGCCAGCAGCTTGCGGGGTCCCTGGGGGAATGAGCAGTTCTTC. V usage is TRBV5-1 and J usage is TRBJ2-1; D assignment may be TRBD1 or TRBD2 (5 bases each). Germline V CDR1 and CDR2: SGHRS, YFSETQ. The length of the CDR3 is 15 residues. Trimming stripped 1 base from V and 7 bases from J, with 15 bases between.

The table lists this clonotype with many counts. The chain recombines TRBV5-1 with TRBJ1-2, with D uncertain. Germline loops: CDR1 SGHRS, CDR2 YFSETQ. With 0 bases removed from V and 4 bases from J, the gap between germline ends came to 7 bases. CDR3 length: 13 amino acids. CDR3 protein: CASSLGWGYGYTF. The CDR3 bases are TGCGCCAGCAGCTTGGGTTGGGGCTATGGCTACACCTTC.

The chain uses TRBV6-2 or TRBV6-3 and TRBJ1-5, with TRBD1 matching 8 bases. This CDR3 is built from 15 residues. Germline V gene data show CDR1 as MNHEY and CDR2 as SVGEGT. V trimming: 9 bases; J trimming: 2 bases; junction bases outside the gene matches: 9. CDR3 sequence: CASLNRGQGNQPQHF. CDR3 nucleotides: TGTGCCAGTCTTAACAGGGGACAGGGCAATCAGCCCCAGCATTTT.

This clonotype was counted many times. V and J are TRBV7-2 and TRBJ2-3; the match to TRBD2 covers 7 bases. Germline V lookup: CDR1 SGHTA, CDR2 FQGNSA. J gave up 1 base and V 2 bases, and 3 bases lay outside the gene matches. The CDR3 totals 15 residues. The CDR3 nucleotides read TGTGCCAGCAGCTTATACCTAGCGGGCACAGATACGCAGTATTTT. This codes for CASSLYLAGTDTQYF.

The rearrangement joins TRBV20-1 to TRBJ2-5; 9 nucleotides match TRBD1. The germline V gene encodes CDR1 DFQATT and CDR2 SNEGSKA (reference sequence). The V and J ends lost 3 bases and 1 base, in that order; junction bases with no gene match: 6. The CDR3 is 15 amino acids. The CDR3 region is CSASGQGTSQETQYF. CDR3 nucleotides: TGCAGTGCTAGTGGACAGGGGACCAGCCAAGAGACCCAGTACTTC.

This clonotype was seen many times. The chain couples TRBV7-2 to TRBJ1-2; 9 positions match TRBD1. The CDR3 runs 13 residues. V trimming: 3 bases; J trimming: 7 bases; junction bases outside the gene matches: 3. The germline V gene encodes CDR1 SGHTA and CDR2 FQGNSA. CDR3 amino acids: CASSLTGGFGYTF. In DNA form, the CDR3 reads TGTGCCAGCAGCTTGACAGGGGGATTTGGCTACACCTTC.

In this sample, this clonotype turned up many times. The chain joins TRBV7-2 to TRBJ1-5; D is unclear. CDR1 SGHTA and CDR2 FQGNSA come from the germline V gene. This CDR3 has 15 residues. V was trimmed by 4 bases and J by 0 bases, leaving 10 bases between them. The CDR3 loop reads CASSSEPYSNQPQHF. DNA of the CDR3: TGTGCCAGCAGCTCGGAACCGTATAGCAATCAGCCCCAGCATTTT.

This clonotype was seen a handful of times. CDR3 loop: CAWSVIDSLPYEQYF. The CDR3 nucleotides are TGTGCCTGGAGTGTAATTGACAGTCTTCCCTACGAGCAGTACTTC. The chain combines TRBV30 with TRBJ2-7; D is perhaps TRBD1 (5 bases). CDR1 and CDR2 from the germline V gene are GTSNPN and SVGIG (reference sequence). V was shortened by 0 bases and J by 2 bases, with 14 bases between the two germline ends. This CDR3 spans 15 amino acids.

This clonotype showed up many times. The rearrangement joins TRBV19 to TRBJ2-7; 10 bases are shared with TRBD1. Germline-derived CDR1 and CDR2 are LNHDA and SQIVND (reference sequence). J gave up 4 bases and V 5 bases, and 5 bases lay outside the gene matches. This CDR3 comprises 14 residues. CDR3 sequence reads: CASSPGQGTYEQYF. For the CDR3, the DNA is TGTGCCAGTAGTCCGGGACAGGGGACTTACGAGCAGTACTTC.

This clonotype was seen many times. J is TRBJ2-1 and V is TRBV6-2 or TRBV6-3, with 8 bases aligning to TRBD2. CDR3 size: 14 residues. Germline CDR1 is MNHEY and CDR2 is SVGEGT. Trimming cost V 4 bases and J 4 bases; bases outside gene matches: 3. The CDR3 sequence is CASSFTSGYNEQFF. For the CDR3, the DNA is TGTGCCAGCAGTTTTACTAGCGGTTACAATGAGCAGTTCTTC.

There are a few counts of this clonotype. The rearrangement joins TRBV20-1 to TRBJ2-7, with TRBD2 matching over 10 bases. After removal of 1 base from V and 7 bases from J, the junction contained 10 bases not matched to a gene. The CDR3 is made up of 15 amino acids. Germline V CDR1 and CDR2: DFQATT, SNEGSKA (reference sequence). CDR3 DNA: TGCAGTGCTAGAGCCCGGACTAGCGGCCCTCGGGAGCAGTACTTC. Residues: CSARARTSGPREQYF.

The sample holds many counts of this clonotype. V usage is TRBV7-2 and J usage is TRBJ2-2; 7 positions match TRBD1. V lost 5 bases, J lost 1 base, and 13 bases stayed unmatched. Germline V gives CDR1 SGHTA, CDR2 FQGNSA. The CDR3 extends over 18 amino acids. The CDR3 coding sequence is TGTGCCAGCAGCCCGCTTGGTGGTCCAGGGGGGAACACCGGGGAGCTGTTTTTT. Translated, it gives CASSPLGGPGGNTGELFF.

This sequence joins TRBV11-1 and TRBJ1-2; D unresolved. Trimming took 3 bases from V and 0 from J, leaving 11 bases between them. Germline CDR1 reads SGHAT; CDR2 reads FQDESV (reference sequence). This CDR3 spans 15 amino acids. The CDR3 nucleotides read TGTGCCAGCAGCTTCCACAGAGCCCCTAACTATGGCTACACCTTC. It specifies CASSFHRAPNYGYTF.

This clonotype was seen only a few times. The rearrangement uses TRBV11-2 and TRBJ2-7, with 7 bases identical to TRBD1. Germline assignment: CDR1 SGHAT and CDR2 FQNNGV. The CDR3 length is 15 residues. V lost 1 base, J lost 3 bases, and 6 bases stayed unmatched. The CDR3 bases are TGTGCCAGCAGCTTAGGAACGGGACAGAGCTACGAGCAGTACTTC. Amino acids: CASSLGTGQSYEQYF.